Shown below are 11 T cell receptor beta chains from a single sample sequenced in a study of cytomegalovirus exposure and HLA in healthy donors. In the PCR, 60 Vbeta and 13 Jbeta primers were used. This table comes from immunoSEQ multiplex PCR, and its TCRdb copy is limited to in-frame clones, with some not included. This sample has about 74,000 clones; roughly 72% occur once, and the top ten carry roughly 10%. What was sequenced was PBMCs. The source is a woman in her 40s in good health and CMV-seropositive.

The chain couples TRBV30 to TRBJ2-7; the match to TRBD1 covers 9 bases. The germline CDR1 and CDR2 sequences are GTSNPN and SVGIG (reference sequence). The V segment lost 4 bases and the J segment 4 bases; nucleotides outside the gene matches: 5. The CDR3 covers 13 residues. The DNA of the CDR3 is TGTGCCTGGACCGGGACAGGGATATACGAGCAGTACTTC. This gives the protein CAWTGTGIYEQYF.

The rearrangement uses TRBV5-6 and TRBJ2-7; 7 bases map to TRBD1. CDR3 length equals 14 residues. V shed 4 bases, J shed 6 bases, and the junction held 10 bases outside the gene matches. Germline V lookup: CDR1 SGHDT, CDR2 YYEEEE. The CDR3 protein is CASSRNDRAGEQYF. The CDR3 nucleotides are TGTGCCAGCAGCCGGAACGACAGGGCCGGCGAGCAGTACTTC.

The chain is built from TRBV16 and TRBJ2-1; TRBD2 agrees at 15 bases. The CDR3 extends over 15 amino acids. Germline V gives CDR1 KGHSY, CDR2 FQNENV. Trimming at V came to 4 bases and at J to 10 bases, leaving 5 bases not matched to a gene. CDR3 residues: CASSRGLAGGGEQFF. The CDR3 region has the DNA TGTGCCAGCAGCCGAGGACTAGCGGGAGGGGGAGAGCAGTTCTTC.

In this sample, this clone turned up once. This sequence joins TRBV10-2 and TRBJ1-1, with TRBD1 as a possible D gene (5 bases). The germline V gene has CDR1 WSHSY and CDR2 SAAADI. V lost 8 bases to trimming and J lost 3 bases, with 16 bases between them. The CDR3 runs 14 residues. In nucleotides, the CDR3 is TGCGCCAGCGGGGTTCGCGGAGGGGACACTGAAGCTTTCTTT. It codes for CASGVRGGDTEAFF.

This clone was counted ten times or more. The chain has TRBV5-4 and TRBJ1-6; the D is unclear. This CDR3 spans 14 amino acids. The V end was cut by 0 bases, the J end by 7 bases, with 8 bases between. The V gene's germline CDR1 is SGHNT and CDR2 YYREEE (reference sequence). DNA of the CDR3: TGTGCCAGCAGCTTGGGGCTCCAAAATTCACCCCTCCACTTT. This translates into CASSLGLQNSPLHF.

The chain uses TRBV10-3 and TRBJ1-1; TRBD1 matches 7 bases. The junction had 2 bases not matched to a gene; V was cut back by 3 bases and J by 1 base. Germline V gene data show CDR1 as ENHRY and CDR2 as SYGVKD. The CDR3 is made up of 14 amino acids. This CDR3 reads CAISDRGSNTEAFF. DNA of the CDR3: TGTGCCATCAGTGACAGGGGGTCGAACACTGAAGCTTTCTTT.

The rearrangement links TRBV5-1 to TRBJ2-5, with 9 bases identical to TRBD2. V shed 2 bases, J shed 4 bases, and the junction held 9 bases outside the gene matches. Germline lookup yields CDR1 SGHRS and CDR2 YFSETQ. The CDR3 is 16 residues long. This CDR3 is CASSFEARGGAETQYF. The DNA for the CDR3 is TGCGCCAGCAGCTTTGAGGCGCGGGGGGGCGCAGAGACCCAGTACTTC. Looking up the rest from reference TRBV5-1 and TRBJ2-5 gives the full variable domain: KAGVTQTPRYLIKTRGQQVTLSCSPISGHRSVSWYQQTPGQGLQFLFEYFSETQRNKGNFPGRFSGRQFSNSRSEMNVSTLELGDSALYLCASSFEARGGAETQYFGPGTRLLVL.

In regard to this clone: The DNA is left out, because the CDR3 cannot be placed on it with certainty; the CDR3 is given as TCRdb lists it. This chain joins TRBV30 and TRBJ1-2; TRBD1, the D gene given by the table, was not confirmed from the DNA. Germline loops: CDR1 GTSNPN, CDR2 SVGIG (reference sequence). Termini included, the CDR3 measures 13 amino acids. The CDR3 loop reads CAWGQGATYGYPF.

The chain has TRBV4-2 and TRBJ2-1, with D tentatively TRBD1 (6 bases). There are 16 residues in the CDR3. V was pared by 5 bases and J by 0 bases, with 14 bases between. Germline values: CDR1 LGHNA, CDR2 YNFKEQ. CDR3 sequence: CASSGPGHSSYNEQFF. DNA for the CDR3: TGTGCCAGCAGCGGGCCGGGACATAGCTCCTACAATGAGCAGTTCTTC.

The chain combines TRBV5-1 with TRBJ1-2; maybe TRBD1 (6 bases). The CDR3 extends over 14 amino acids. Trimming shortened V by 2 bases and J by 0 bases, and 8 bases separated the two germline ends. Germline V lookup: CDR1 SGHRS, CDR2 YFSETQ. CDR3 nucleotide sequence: TGCGCCAGCAGCTTAGGACAGTCTAACTATGGCTACACCTTC. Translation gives CASSLGQSNYGYTF. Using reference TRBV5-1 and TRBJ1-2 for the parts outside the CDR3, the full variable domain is KAGVTQTPRYLIKTRGQQVTLSCSPISGHRSVSWYQQTPGQGLQFLFEYFSETQRNKGNFPGRFSGRQFSNSRSEMNVSTLELGDSALYLCASSLGQSNYGYTFGSGTRLTVV.

The CDR3 bases are TGTGCCAGCAGCCAAAGAATTGACAGAGGCGGCGAGCAGTACTTC. Translation: CASSQRIDRGGEQYF. The gene calls are TRBV14 and TRBJ2-7; D possibly corresponds to TRBD1 (5 bases). The CDR3 totals 15 residues. Germline-derived CDR1 and CDR2 are SGHDN and FVKESK. V lost 2 bases, J lost 6 bases, and 17 bases lay in between.